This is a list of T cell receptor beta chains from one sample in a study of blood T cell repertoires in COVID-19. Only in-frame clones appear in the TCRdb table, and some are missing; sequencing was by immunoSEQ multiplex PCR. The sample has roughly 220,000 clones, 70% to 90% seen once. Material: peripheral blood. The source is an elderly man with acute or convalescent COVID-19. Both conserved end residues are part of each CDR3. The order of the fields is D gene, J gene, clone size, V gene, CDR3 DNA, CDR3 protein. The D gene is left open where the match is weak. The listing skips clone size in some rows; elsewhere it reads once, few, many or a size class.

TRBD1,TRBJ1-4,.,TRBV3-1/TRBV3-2,TGTGCCAGCAGCACAGACAGGGCTATAGCTAATGAAAAACTGTTTTTT,CASSTDRAIANEKLFF
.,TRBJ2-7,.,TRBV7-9,TGTGCCAGCAGCGGTTGGGCCTCCTACGAGCAGTACTTC,CASSGWASYEQYF
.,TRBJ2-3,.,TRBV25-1,TGTGCCAGCGCGAGATCGGCAGATACGCAGTATTTT,CASARSADTQYF
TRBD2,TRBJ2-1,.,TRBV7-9,TGTGCCAGCAGCAAATATAGAGCGGGAGGCTCCTACAATGAGCAGTTCTTC,CASSKYRAGGSYNEQFF
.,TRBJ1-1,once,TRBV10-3,TGTGCCATCGGGGCAGGTACTGAAGCTTTCTTT,CAIGAGTEAFF
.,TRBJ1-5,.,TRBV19,TGTGCCAGTAGTCTCAGGGGTGGCAATCAGCCCCAGCATTTT,CASSLRGGNQPQHF
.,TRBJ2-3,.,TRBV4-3,TGCGCCAGCAGCCAAGTCCAGGGGCTGGTGGGCACAGATACGCAGTATTTT,CASSQVQGLVGTDTQYF
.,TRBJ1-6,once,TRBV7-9,TGTGCCAGCAGCTTAGCTGCGGTAGGGGTTTCACCCCTCCACTTT,CASSLAAVGVSPLHF
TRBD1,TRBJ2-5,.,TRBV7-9,TGTGCCAGCAGCTTAGGCTGGGGACAGCAAGAGACCCAGTACTTC,CASSLGWGQQETQYF
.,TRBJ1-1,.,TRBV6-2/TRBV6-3,TGTGCCAGCAGTTACCAGGGGAGCACTGAAGCTTTCTTT,CASSYQGSTEAFF
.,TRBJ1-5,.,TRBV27,TGTGCCAGCAGCCCTACGGGGGGCAATCAGCCCCAGCATTTT,CASSPTGGNQPQHF
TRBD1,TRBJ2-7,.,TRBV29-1,TGCAGCGTTATGGCAGGGGGTATGTACGAGCAGTACTTC,CSVMAGGMYEQYF
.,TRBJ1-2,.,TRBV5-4,TGTGCCAGCAGCTTCGCGACAGAAAACTATGGCTACACCTTC,CASSFATENYGYTF
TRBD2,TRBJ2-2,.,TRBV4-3,TGCGCCAGCAGCCAAGGCGGGAGCACCGGGGAGCTGTTTTTT,CASSQGGSTGELFF
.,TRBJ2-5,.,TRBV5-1,TGCGCCAGCAGCGGACCAGGGGCCCAAGAGACCCAGTACTTC,CASSGPGAQETQYF
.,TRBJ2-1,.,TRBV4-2,TGTGCCAGCAGCCAGGGCCCAACAGGGTACAATGAGCAGTTCTTC,CASSQGPTGYNEQFF
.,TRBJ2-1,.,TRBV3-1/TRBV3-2,TGTGCCAGCAGCCAAGATCCAGCGGTTCGTTACAATGAGCAGTTCTTC,CASSQDPAVRYNEQFF
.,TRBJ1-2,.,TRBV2,TGTGCCAGTACAGGGATGAGTGGCTACACCTTC,CASTGMSGYTF
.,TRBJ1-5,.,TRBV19,TGTGCCAGTAGTCTTCTTGAGGGTCGCAATCAGCCCCAGCATTTT,CASSLLEGRNQPQHF
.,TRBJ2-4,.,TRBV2,TGTGCCAGCAGCGTGGTCCAACGAACAGGGAACATTCAGTACTTC,CASSVVQRTGNIQYF
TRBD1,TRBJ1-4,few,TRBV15,TGTGCCACCAGCAGAGCCCGGGGACAGGGGGGAACTAATGAAAAACTGTTTTTT,CATSRARGQGGTNEKLFF
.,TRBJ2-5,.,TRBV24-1,TGTGCCACCAGTGATTACGGGACAAACCAAGAGACCCAGTACTTC,CATSDYGTNQETQYF
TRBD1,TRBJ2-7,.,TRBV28,TGTGCCAGCAGTACGCCGGGACAGGGGAACGAGCAGTACTTC,CASSTPGQGNEQYF
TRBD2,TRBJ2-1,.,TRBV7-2,TGTGCCAGCAGCCCCCCCCCTCTTCGATTAGCGGGAGGGGGCAATGAGCAGTTCTTC,CASSPPPLRLAGGGNEQFF
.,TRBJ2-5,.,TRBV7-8,TGTGCCAGCAGCTTAGGTCTGTTGGGGGGAGAGACCCAGTACTTC,CASSLGLLGGETQYF
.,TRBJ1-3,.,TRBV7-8,TGTGCCAGCAGCTTAACGGACAGAACTGGAAACACCATATATTTT,CASSLTDRTGNTIYF